This T cell receptor beta chain was recorded in a study of blood T cell repertoires in COVID-19. The overall study: From the United States, Italy and Spain came samples of acute and convalescent COVID-19. PBMCs, B-cell-depleted T cells, or T cells provided the cDNA or gDNA that made up the material.

Membership in each cohort depended on participant-reported clinical history. Resolution of symptoms, clearance, or two negative PCRs was present in recovered Cohort 3 donors. This CDR3 spans 13 amino acids. Trimming shortened V by 1 base and J by 0 bases, and 2 bases separated the two germline ends. Germline V gene data show CDR1 as MGHRA and CDR2 as YSYEKL. This table comes from immunoSEQ multiplex PCR, and its TCRdb copy is limited to in-frame clones, with some not included. Among 300,000 or so clones listed, roughly nine tenths were seen once. V and J are TRBV4-1 and TRBJ2-3; D unclear. The sample consisted of PBMCs or T cells enriched from blood (not recorded which). The sequence came from a man aged 55 to 69 who had recovered from COVID-19. This CDR3 reads CASSQASTDTQYF. The DNA for the CDR3 is TGCGCCAGCAGCCAAGCTAGCACAGATACGCAGTATTTT.